The rows below give T cell receptor beta chains drawn from one sample of a study of blood T cell repertoires in COVID-19. Clones were sequenced by immunoSEQ multiplex PCR, and TCRdb holds only the in-frame ones, with some missing. The table lists 70,000 or so clones, roughly 84% of them singletons. Sequenced material: peripheral blood. These receptor sequences come from a woman aged 18-35 years with acute or convalescent COVID-19. CDR3s include the opening cysteine and the closing phenylalanine or tryptophan. A D gene is named only where the DNA matches it firmly. A row's size may be missing; if present it is once, few, many or a size class.

j_call | v_call | clone_size | d_call | cdr3_nt | cdr3_aa
TRBJ1-1 | TRBV19 | - | - | TGTGCCAGTAACCCGCGGGACCGTAGGGAGAGGGACACTGAAGCTTTCTTT | CASNPRDRRERDTEAFF
TRBJ2-7 | TRBV10-3 | - | TRBD1 | TGTGCCATCAGGGGGACAGATGGGGTTTCCTACGAGCAGTACTTC | CAIRGTDGVSYEQYF
TRBJ2-7 | TRBV3-1/TRBV3-2 | - | - | TGTGCCAGCAGCCAAGAAGGTCAGGGGAGCTACGAGCAGTACTTC | CASSQEGQGSYEQYF
TRBJ2-5 | TRBV13 | few | - | TGTGCCAGCAGCTTAAAGCGGTCCGGGACCCAGTACTTC | CASSLKRSGTQYF
TRBJ1-2 | TRBV5-6 | - | TRBD1 | TGTGCCAGCAGCATTGGGACAGTCGGCTACACCTTC | CASSIGTVGYTF
TRBJ1-5 | TRBV4-2 | - | - | TGTGCCAGCAGCCAAGCCCTTAGCAATCAGCCCCAGCATTTT | CASSQALSNQPQHF
TRBJ1-1 | TRBV19 | - | - | TGTGCCAGTAATAGACGCGGAGGTGAAGCTTTCTTT | CASNRRGGEAFF
TRBJ2-1 | TRBV7-9 | - | - | TGTGCCAGCAGCTCCGGGTTCTCAGACGATGAGCGGCAGTTCTTC | CASSSGFSDDERQFF
TRBJ1-1 | TRBV27 | - | - | TGTGCCAGCAGTTTGAATCCTGCGGGGCTCACTGAAGCTTTCTTT | CASSLNPAGLTEAFF
TRBJ1-2 | TRBV6-5 | - | - | TGTGCCAGCAGTTACTCGAGAAAGTATGGCTACACCTTC | CASSYSRKYGYTF
TRBJ2-7 | TRBV10-3 | - | TRBD1 | TGTGCCATCAGTGAACAGGGGGCTCAGGAGCAGTACTTC | CAISEQGAQEQYF
TRBJ1-2 | TRBV19 | - | TRBD1 | TGTGCCAGTAAGATCGGCCGACAGGGTCAATTTGGCTACACCTTC | CASKIGRQGQFGYTF
TRBJ1-4 | TRBV19 | - | - | TGTGCCAGTAGTATAGGGGGCTCTCCAACTAATGAAAAACTGTTTTTT | CASSIGGSPTNEKLFF
TRBJ2-3 | TRBV16 | - | - | TGTGCCAGCAGCCAGCGACAGGACACAGATACGCAGTATTTT | CASSQRQDTDTQYF
TRBJ2-1 | TRBV3-1/TRBV3-2 | - | TRBD1 | TGTGCCAGCAGCGACCAGACAGGGGGCATTATCAATGAGCAGTTCTTC | CASSDQTGGIINEQFF
TRBJ1-3 | TRBV2 | once | TRBD1 | TGTGCCAGCAGAGGGGACAGGGGGACTGGAAACACCATATATTTT | CASRGDRGTGNTIYF
TRBJ1-3 | TRBV19 | few | - | TGTGCCAGCAAACATGCATCTGGAAACACCATATATTTT | CASKHASGNTIYF
TRBJ1-4 | TRBV27 | few | TRBD1 | TGTGCCAGCAGTACCCAGGGGGCAGATGAAAAACTGTTTTTT | CASSTQGADEKLFF
TRBJ2-2 | TRBV28 | - | - | TGTGCCAGCAGACCCTCGGGTATAAGCACCGGGGAGCTGTTTTTT | CASRPSGISTGELFF
TRBJ2-1 | TRBV27 | - | TRBD2 | TGTGCCAGCAGCGAGACTAGCAGCCCCTACAATGAGCAGTTCTTC | CASSETSSPYNEQFF
TRBJ1-4 | TRBV6-5 | few | TRBD1 | TGTGCCAGCAGTCCGGACAGGGTTAATGAAAAACTGTTTTTT | CASSPDRVNEKLFF
TRBJ1-5 | TRBV5-5 | - | TRBD1 | TGTGCCAGCAGCTTGGGGGACAGGGTCGGTGGGAGCAATCAGCCCCAGCATTTT | CASSLGDRVGGSNQPQHF
TRBJ1-1 | TRBV28 | - | - | TGTGCCAGCAGTTTCTCCTCACAAGGGGCGAAGGGCACTGAAGCTTTCTTT | CASSFSSQGAKGTEAFF
TRBJ1-2 | TRBV5-6 | - | - | TGTGCCAGCAGCTTGCTCCAGTCCCCCGACAGGACGGATAGGGGTGGCTACACCTTC | CASSLLQSPDRTDRGGYTF
TRBJ1-3 | TRBV2 | - | - | TGTGCCAGCAGTGAAGCATACTCTGGAAACACCATATATTTT | CASSEAYSGNTIYF
TRBJ2-7 | TRBV27 | - | - | TGTGCCAGCAGTTTAACTGCCTCGGCGGCGTCTCGTGTAGAGCAGTACTTC | CASSLTASAASRVEQYF
TRBJ2-7 | TRBV28 | - | TRBD1 | TGTGCCAGCGGACCAGGGGGCTACGAGCAGTACTTC | CASGPGGYEQYF
TRBJ2-7 | TRBV5-6 | few | - | TGTGCCAGCAGCTTGGCCAATTCCTACGAGCAGTACTTC | CASSLANSYEQYF
TRBJ2-5 | TRBV30 | - | - | TGTGCCTGGAGTGTAATGGGGGCCTTGCGGGAGACCCAGTACTTC | CAWSVMGALRETQYF
TRBJ2-7 | TRBV5-6 | - | TRBD2 | TGTGCCAGCAGCCAGGACCCGGGGGGCTACGAGCAGTACTTC | CASSQDPGGYEQYF
TRBJ1-1 | TRBV7-9 | - | - | TGTGCCAGCAGGGATTACAGGACGAACACTGAAGCTTTCTTT | CASRDYRTNTEAFF
TRBJ2-1 | TRBV6-2/TRBV6-3 | - | TRBD2 | TGTGCCAGCAGCCTACTAGCGGGAGTCTACAATGAGCAGTTCTTC | CASSLLAGVYNEQFF
TRBJ1-1 | TRBV5-1 | - | TRBD1 | TGCGCCAGCAGCCTACAGGGGCCGAACACTGAAGCTTTCTTT | CASSLQGPNTEAFF
TRBJ2-7 | TRBV18 | - | - | TGTGCCAGCTCAGCCGAGGTCGGCATGGCCTACGAGCAGTACTTC | CASSAEVGMAYEQYF
TRBJ2-7 | TRBV10-2 | - | - | TGCGCCAGCAGTGAACAGAAAGCCTACGAGCAGTACTTC | CASSEQKAYEQYF
TRBJ2-1 | TRBV2 | - | - | TGTGCCAGCAGTTCTCTCCGCAGATACAATGAGCAGTTCTTC | CASSSLRRYNEQFF
TRBJ2-7 | TRBV25-1 | - | - | TGTGCCAGCAGTGAAGGACAGATCGAGCAGTACTTC | CASSEGQIEQYF
TRBJ2-1 | TRBV5-1 | - | - | TGCGCCAGCAGCTTGGGCGTACGTGGCGGGAAACCGTTCCGGGAATACAATGAGCAGTTCTTC | CASSLGVRGGKPFREYNEQFF
TRBJ2-2 | TRBV7-6 | once | - | TGTGCCAGCAGTCCCCCGCTGTCTGACAGTCAAACCGGGGAGCTGTTTTTT | CASSPPLSDSQTGELFF
TRBJ1-1 | TRBV30 | - | TRBD1 | TGTGCCTGGACCGACTGGGGACAGGGTAACACTGAAGCTTTCTTT | CAWTDWGQGNTEAFF
TRBJ2-3 | TRBV30 | - | TRBD2 | TGTGCCTGGTCCGCCCTAGCGGGGGGGCCCGATCCGCAGTATTTT | CAWSALAGGPDPQYF
TRBJ1-3 | TRBV3-1/TRBV3-2 | few | - | TGTGCCAGCAGCCTCCGCTCTGGAAACACCATATATTTT | CASSLRSGNTIYF
TRBJ2-5 | TRBV19 | few | TRBD2 | TGTGCCAGTAGTAGAGGGACTAGCCTTAGGCCCCAGTACTTC | CASSRGTSLRPQYF
TRBJ2-7 | TRBV11-2 | - | TRBD2 | TGTGCCAGCAGCTTCTCGGGCGGGAGGTTCTCGGAGGAGCAGTACTTC | CASSFSGGRFSEEQYF
TRBJ1-3 | TRBV5-1 | - | - | TGCGCCAGCAGCTTGGACGGGGTTTCTGGAAACACCATATATTTT | CASSLDGVSGNTIYF
TRBJ2-2 | TRBV6-1 | - | TRBD1 | TGTGCCAGCAGCGAATATCGACAGGGGGTGACCGGGGAGCTGTTTTTT | CASSEYRQGVTGELFF
TRBJ2-1 | TRBV7-8 | - | TRBD2 | TGTGCCAGCAGCTCTAGCGGGGGTTACAATGAGCAGTTCTTC | CASSSSGGYNEQFF
TRBJ2-1 | TRBV28 | - | - | TGTGCCAGCAGTTTACAGGAGGCCTACAATGAGCAGTTCTTC | CASSLQEAYNEQFF
TRBJ1-1 | TRBV6-5 | - | TRBD1 | TGTGCCAGCAGGCGACAGGGGAAGGGCACTGAAGCTTTCTTT | CASRRQGKGTEAFF
TRBJ2-7 | TRBV15 | - | - | TGTGCCACCAGCAGAGATATCTCCTACGAGCAGTACTTC | CATSRDISYEQYF
TRBJ1-6 | TRBV28 | - | TRBD1 | TGTGCCAGCAGCCAAGACAGGGGAAATTCACCCCTCCACTTT | CASSQDRGNSPLHF
TRBJ1-5 | TRBV6-6 | - | - | TGTGCCAGCAGTTACCCCAACAGGGATAGCAATCAGCCCCAGCATTTT | CASSYPNRDSNQPQHF
TRBJ2-2 | TRBV24-1 | - | - | TGTGCCACCAGTGATATAATCCGGGACACCGGGGAGCTGTTTTTT | CATSDIIRDTGELFF
TRBJ2-3 | TRBV10-3 | - | TRBD2 | TGTGCCATCAGTGATGGCGGGGGGGCCTCAGATACGCAGTATTTT | CAISDGGGASDTQYF
TRBJ2-1 | TRBV7-9 | - | TRBD1 | TGTGCCAGCAGCTGGGCTCAGGGGGACAATGAGCAGTTCTTC | CASSWAQGDNEQFF
TRBJ2-1 | TRBV7-9 | - | - | TGTGCCAGCAGCTTAGATGTTCGGCGGGGGCTATACAATGAGCAGTTCTTC | CASSLDVRRGLYNEQFF
TRBJ1-2 | TRBV27 | few | TRBD1 | TGTGCCAGCAGTCCCGGACAGGACTATGGCTACACCTTC | CASSPGQDYGYTF
TRBJ2-7 | TRBV14 | once | TRBD1 | TGTGCCAGCAGCACATCCGGGACAGGGTTCTACGGGCAGTACTTC | CASSTSGTGFYGQYF